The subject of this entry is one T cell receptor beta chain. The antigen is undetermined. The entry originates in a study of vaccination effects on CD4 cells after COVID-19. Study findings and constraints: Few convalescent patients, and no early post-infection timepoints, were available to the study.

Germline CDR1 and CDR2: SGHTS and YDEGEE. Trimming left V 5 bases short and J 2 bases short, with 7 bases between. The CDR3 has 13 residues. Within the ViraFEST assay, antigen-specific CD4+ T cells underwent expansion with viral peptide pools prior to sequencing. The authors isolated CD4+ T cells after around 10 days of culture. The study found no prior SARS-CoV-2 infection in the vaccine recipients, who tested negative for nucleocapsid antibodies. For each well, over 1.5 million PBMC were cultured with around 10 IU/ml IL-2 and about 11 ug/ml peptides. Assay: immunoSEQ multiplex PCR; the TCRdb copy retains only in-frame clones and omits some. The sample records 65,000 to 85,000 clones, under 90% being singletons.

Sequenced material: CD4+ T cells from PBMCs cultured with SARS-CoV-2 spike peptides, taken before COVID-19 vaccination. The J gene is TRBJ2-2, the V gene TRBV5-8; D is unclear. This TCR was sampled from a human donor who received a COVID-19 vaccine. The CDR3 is CASRPFNTGELFF. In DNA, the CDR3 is TGTGCCAGCAGGCCATTTAACACCGGGGAGCTGTTTTTT.